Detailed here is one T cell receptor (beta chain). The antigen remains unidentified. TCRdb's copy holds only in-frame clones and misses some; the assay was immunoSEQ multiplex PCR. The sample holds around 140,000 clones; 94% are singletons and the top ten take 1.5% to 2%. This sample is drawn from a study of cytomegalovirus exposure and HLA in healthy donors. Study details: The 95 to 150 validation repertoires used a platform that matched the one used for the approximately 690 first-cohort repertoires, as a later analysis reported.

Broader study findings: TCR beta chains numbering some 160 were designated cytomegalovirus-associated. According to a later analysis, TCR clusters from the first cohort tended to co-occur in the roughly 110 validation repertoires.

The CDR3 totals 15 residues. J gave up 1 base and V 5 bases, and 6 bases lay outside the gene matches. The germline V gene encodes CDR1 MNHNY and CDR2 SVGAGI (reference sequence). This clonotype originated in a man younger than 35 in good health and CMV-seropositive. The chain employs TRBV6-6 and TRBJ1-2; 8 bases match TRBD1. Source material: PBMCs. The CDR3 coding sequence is TGTGCCAGCAGTCGGAACAGGGGGAGTAACTATGGCTACACCTTC. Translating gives CASSRNRGSNYGYTF.